This TCR beta chain emerged from a study of Ad26.COV2.S vaccination and SARS-CoV-2 variants. TCRdb keeps only in-frame clones here, not all; method: immunoSEQ multiplex PCR. The sample includes fewer than 500,000 clones, less than 95% seen only once; the top ten take under 4.5%. Germline CDR1 and CDR2: SGHTA and FQGTGA. V dropped 5 bases and J dropped 6; count of bases not matched to a gene: 7. CDR3 length: 16 residues. The treatment was: roughly 18 received Ad26.COV2.S at low or high dose, single or two shots; about 5 received placebo; per-sample allocation not given. After the first vaccine or placebo injection, samples were drawn on day 63.

V gene TRBV7-3 combines with J gene TRBJ2-1; TRBD2 matches 13 bases. The source is a person between 18 and 59 years old who received the Ad26.COV2.S COVID-19 vaccine or a placebo. Sequencing used peripheral blood, obtained in a trial of Ad26.COV2.S vaccine versus placebo. CDR3 coding DNA: TGTGCCAGCAGCCCCGCCGGGACTAGCGGGACCAATGAGCAGTTCTTC. It encodes CASSPAGTSGTNEQFF.